One sample yielded the 12 T cell receptor beta chains listed below, sequenced in a study of CD8 T cells in ankylosing spondylitis. TCRdb processed the 5' RACE reads anew with MiXCR; each CDR3 protein has one entry. The sample yields just over 150,000 distinct CDR3 sequences, around 18% seen once. Sequencing was carried out using blood, either unsorted or a sorted T cell fraction (not recorded which). The receptor source for this set is a male donor with ankylosing spondylitis or in good health (not recorded which).

This clonotype was seen ten or more times. The chain has TRBV5-1 and TRBJ2-3; the D gene is possibly TRBD2 (6 bases). This CDR3 has 15 amino acids. Trimming took 4 bases from V and 6 from J, leaving 18 bases between them. The germline CDR1 and CDR2 sequences are SGHRS and YFSETQ. In DNA form, the CDR3 reads TGCGCCAGCAGCGGGGGGACCGAGCGTTGGGATACGCAGTATTTT. Protein product: CASSGGTERWDTQYF.

This clonotype turned up a few times. The chain links TRBV28 to TRBJ2-3, with D possibly called TRBD1 or TRBD2 (5 bases each). The ends were cut back, 5 bases at V and 8 bases at J, with 14 bases in the middle. This CDR3 is 13 amino acids long. CDR1 MDHEN and CDR2 SYDVKM come from the germline V gene. In nucleotides, the CDR3 is TGTGCCAGCAGTGTCCTAAACGGGGCTACGCAGTATTTT. Translated: CASSVLNGATQYF.

Notes on this clonotype: Since a much larger clone is just one base distant, this may be a read error. The chain recombines TRBV24-1 with TRBJ2-1, with 8 positions matching TRBD1. Germline V gives CDR1 KGHDR, CDR2 SFDVKD. The CDR3 runs to 15 residues. The CDR3 sequence: CVTESRTGSLNEQFF. CDR3 bases: TGTGTCACCGAATCCAGGACAGGGAGCTTGAATGAGCAGTTCTTC.

This clonotype was detected only a few times. The chain joins TRBV12-3 or TRBV12-4 to TRBJ1-1; D may be TRBD1 (6 bases). V was shortened by 10 bases and J by 0 bases, with 12 bases between the two germline ends. The CDR3 has 13 amino acids. This CDR3 reads CATAGGMNTEAFF. The CDR3 DNA reads TGTGCCACCGCGGGGGGCATGAACACTGAAGCTTTCTTT.

This clonotype was seen a handful of times. In DNA form, the CDR3 reads TGCGCCAGCAGCTTAATAGCGGCTTACACCGGGGAGCTGTTTTTT. It specifies CASSLIAAYTGELFF. The chain combines TRBV5-1 with TRBJ2-2; D is possibly TRBD2 (6 bases). The CDR3 contains 15 residues. Trimming stripped 2 bases from V and 3 bases from J, with 11 bases between. CDR1 is SGHRS, CDR2 YFSETQ, per germline.

This rearrangement joins TRBV7-8 to TRBJ2-7, with a possible D match to TRBD1 (5 bases). The CDR3 extends over 14 amino acids. Germline V gives CDR1 SGHVS, CDR2 FQNEAQ. V was shortened by 6 bases and J by 3 bases, with 15 bases between the two germline ends. The CDR3 DNA sequence: TGTGCCAGCAGTTTATCGGCTCAGGGCTACGAGCAGTACTTC. Translation: CASSLSAQGYEQYF.

This clonotype occurred a few times. V and J are TRBV5-1 and TRBJ1-4; D uncertain. This CDR3 comprises 15 residues. V gave up 0 bases and J gave up 3 bases, with 9 bases separating them. Germline-derived CDR1 and CDR2 are SGHRS and YFSETQ. In DNA form, the CDR3 reads TGCGCCAGCAGCTTGGGGGCCTTGGCTAATGAAAAACTGTTTTTT. This translates into CASSLGALANEKLFF.

For the CDR3, the DNA is TGTGCCAGCAGCCAAGAAGTGTCTCAGCAGTACTTC. Its translation is CASSQEVSQQYF. The rearrangement joins TRBV3-1 to TRBJ2-7; D is uncertain. The V gene lost 0 bases and the J gene lost 8 bases, with 8 bases spanning the gap. The CDR3 extends over 12 amino acids. The germline gives CDR1 LGHDT, CDR2 YNNKEL (reference sequence).

This clonotype was seen only a few times. The rearrangement joins TRBV6-6 to TRBJ2-1, with a weak D call TRBD2 (6 bases). Germline V gives CDR1 MNHNY, CDR2 SVGAGI (reference sequence). This CDR3 has 13 residues. V gave up 2 bases and J gave up 13 bases, with 15 bases separating them. CDR3 sequence (DNA): TGTGCCAGCAGTTACGTGGAGGGAGAGACCCAGTTCTTC. Amino acids: CASSYVEGETQFF.

The rearrangement links TRBV28 to TRBJ1-4; D remains ambiguous. Trimming shortened V by 2 bases and J by 8 bases, and 12 bases separated the two germline ends. This CDR3 is 14 amino acids long. CDR1 is MDHEN and CDR2 is SYDVKM in the germline V gene. This CDR3 reads CASSLGLGREKLFF. The CDR3 DNA follows: TGTGCCAGCAGTTTAGGGCTAGGCCGCGAAAAACTGTTTTTT. Supplemented by reference TRBV28 and TRBJ1-4, the full variable domain reads DVKVTQSSRYLVKRTGEKVFLECVQDMDHENMFWYRQDPGLGLRLIYFSYDVKMKEKGDIPEGYSVSREKKERFSLILESASTNQTSMYLCASSLGLGREKLFFGSGTQLSVL.

This clonotype was recorded at least ten times. The chain joins TRBV20-1 to TRBJ2-1, with TRBD2 identical over 8 bases. The CDR3 runs 13 residues. The germline gives CDR1 DFQATT, CDR2 SNEGSKA (reference sequence). The trim removed 5 bases at V and 4 bases at J, leaving 4 bases unmatched. CDR3 in amino acids: CSAQRETYNEQFF. As DNA, the CDR3 is TGCAGTGCTCAGCGGGAGACGTACAATGAGCAGTTCTTC.

This clonotype was counted ten times or more. This sequence joins TRBV5-1 and TRBJ2-3; D gene unclear. V gave up 4 bases and J gave up 2 bases, with 17 bases separating them. The germline CDR1 and CDR2 sequences are SGHRS and YFSETQ. CDR3 length: 16 amino acids. CDR3 amino acids: CASSPILNVHTDTQYF. CDR3 nucleotide sequence: TGCGCCAGCAGCCCCATCCTTAATGTACACACAGATACGCAGTATTTT. Drawing the rest from reference TRBV5-1 and TRBJ2-3, the complete variable domain is KAGVTQTPRYLIKTRGQQVTLSCSPISGHRSVSWYQQTPGQGLQFLFEYFSETQRNKGNFPGRFSGRQFSNSRSEMNVSTLELGDSALYLCASSPILNVHTDTQYFGPGTRLTVL.